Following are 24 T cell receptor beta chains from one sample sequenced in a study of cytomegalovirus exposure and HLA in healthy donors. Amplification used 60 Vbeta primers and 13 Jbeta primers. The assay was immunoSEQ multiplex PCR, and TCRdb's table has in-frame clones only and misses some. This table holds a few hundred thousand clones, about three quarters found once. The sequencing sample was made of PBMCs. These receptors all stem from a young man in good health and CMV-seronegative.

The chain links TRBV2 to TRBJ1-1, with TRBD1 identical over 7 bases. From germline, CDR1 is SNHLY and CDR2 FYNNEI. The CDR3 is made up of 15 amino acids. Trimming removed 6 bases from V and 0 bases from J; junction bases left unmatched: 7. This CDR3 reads CASRIPDRVNTEAFF. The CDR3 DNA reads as TGTGCCAGCAGGATCCCAGACAGGGTGAACACTGAAGCTTTCTTT.

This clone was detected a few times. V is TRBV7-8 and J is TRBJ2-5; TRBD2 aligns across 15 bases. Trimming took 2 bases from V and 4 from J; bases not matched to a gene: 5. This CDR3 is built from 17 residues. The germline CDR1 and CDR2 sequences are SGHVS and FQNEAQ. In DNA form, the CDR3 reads TGTGCCAGCAGCTTATTGGGGACTAGCGGGGGGAGAGAGACCCAGTACTTC. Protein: CASSLLGTSGGRETQYF.

Here the CDR3 reads CSVAFTSPPAGYTF. CDR3 DNA sequence: TGCAGCGTTGCGTTTACCAGCCCTCCAGCGGGCTACACCTTC. The V call is TRBV29-1, the J call TRBJ1-2; the D is unclear. Looked up from germline, CDR1 is SQVTM and CDR2 is ANQGSEA. V lost 4 bases, J lost 8 bases, and 20 bases lay in between. The CDR3 contains 14 residues.

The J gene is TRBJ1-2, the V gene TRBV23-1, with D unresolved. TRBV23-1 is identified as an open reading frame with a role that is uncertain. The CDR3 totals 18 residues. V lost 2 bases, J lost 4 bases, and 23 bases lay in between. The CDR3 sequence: CASSQTPRAGRKLYGYTF. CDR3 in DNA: TGCGCCAGCAGTCAAACCCCGAGGGCAGGTCGGAAACTCTATGGCTACACCTTC.

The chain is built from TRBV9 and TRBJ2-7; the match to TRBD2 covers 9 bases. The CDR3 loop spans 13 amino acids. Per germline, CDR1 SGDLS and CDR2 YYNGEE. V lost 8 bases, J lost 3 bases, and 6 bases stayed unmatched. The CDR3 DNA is TGTGCCAGTAAGCGGGAGGAAGGCTACGAGCAGTACTTC. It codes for CASKREEGYEQYF.

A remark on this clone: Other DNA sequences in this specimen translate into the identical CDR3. The CDR3 region has the DNA TGTGCCAGCAGCTTAAGCGGGGGGGGAGATACGCAGTATTTT. It codes for CASSLSGGGDTQYF. The rearrangement uses TRBV11-3 and TRBJ2-3; 10 bases map to TRBD2. Per the germline V gene, CDR1 is SGHNT and CDR2 is YENEEA. There are 14 residues in the CDR3. J gave up 5 bases and V 2 bases, and 1 base lay outside the gene matches.

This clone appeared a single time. CDR3 sequence reads: CASSEAGVPPYNEQFF. The CDR3 region has the DNA TGTGCCAGCAGTGAAGCGGGAGTTCCCCCGTACAATGAGCAGTTCTTC. V usage is TRBV2 and J usage is TRBJ2-1; D possibly corresponds to TRBD2 (5 bases). V lost 0 bases, J lost 4 bases, and 13 bases lay in between. CDR1 SNHLY and CDR2 FYNNEI come from the germline V gene. The CDR3 totals 16 residues.

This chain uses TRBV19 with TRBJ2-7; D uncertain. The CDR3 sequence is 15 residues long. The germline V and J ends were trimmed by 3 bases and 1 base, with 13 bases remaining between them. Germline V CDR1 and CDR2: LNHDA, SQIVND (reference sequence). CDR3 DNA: TGTGCCAGTAGTATTTTATTTGGGCAGTCCTACGAGCAGTACTTC. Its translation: CASSILFGQSYEQYF.

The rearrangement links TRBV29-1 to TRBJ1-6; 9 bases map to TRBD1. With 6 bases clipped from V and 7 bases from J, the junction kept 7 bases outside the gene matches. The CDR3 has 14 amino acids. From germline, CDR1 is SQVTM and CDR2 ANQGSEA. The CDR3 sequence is CSVQQGAWNSPLHF. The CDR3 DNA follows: TGCAGCGTGCAACAGGGGGCGTGGAATTCACCCCTCCACTTT. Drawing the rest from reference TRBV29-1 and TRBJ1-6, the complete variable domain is SAVISQKPSRDICQRGTSLTIQCQVDSQVTMMFWYRQQPGQSLTLIATANQGSEATYESGFVIDKFPISRPNLTFSTLTVSNMSPEDSSIYLCSVQQGAWNSPLHFGNGTRLTVT.

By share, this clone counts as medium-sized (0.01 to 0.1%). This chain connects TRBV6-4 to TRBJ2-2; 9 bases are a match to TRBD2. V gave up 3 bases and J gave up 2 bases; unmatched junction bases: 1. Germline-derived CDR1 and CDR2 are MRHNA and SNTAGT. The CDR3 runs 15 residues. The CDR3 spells CASSELAGNTGELFF. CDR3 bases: TGTGCCAGCAGTGAACTAGCGGGTAACACCGGGGAGCTGTTTTTT.

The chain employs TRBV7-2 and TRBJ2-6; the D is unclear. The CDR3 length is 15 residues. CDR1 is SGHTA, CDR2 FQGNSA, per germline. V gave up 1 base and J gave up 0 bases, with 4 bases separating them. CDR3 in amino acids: CASSLGSSGANVLTF. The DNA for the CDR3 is TGTGCCAGCAGCTTAGGGAGCTCTGGGGCCAACGTCCTGACTTTC.

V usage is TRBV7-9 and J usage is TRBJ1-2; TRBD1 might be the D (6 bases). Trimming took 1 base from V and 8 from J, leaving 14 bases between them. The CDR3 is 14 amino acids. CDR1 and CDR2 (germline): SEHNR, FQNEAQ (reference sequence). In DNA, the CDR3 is TGTGCCAGCAGCTTAGGAGGGGGGGCTGGAGGCTACACCTTC. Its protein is CASSLGGGAGGYTF.

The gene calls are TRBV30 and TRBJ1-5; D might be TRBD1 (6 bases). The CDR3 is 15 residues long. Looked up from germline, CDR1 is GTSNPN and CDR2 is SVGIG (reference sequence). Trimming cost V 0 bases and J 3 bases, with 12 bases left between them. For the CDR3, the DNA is TGTGCCTGGAGTGTAGGGGGGGCCCCCAATCAGCCCCAGCATTTT. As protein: CAWSVGGAPNQPQHF.

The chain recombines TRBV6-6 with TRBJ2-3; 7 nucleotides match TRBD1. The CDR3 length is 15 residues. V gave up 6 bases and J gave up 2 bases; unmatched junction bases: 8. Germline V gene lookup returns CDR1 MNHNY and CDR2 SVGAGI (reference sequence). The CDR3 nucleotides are TGTGCCAGCAGGAGACAGGGTTGGGACACAGATACGCAGTATTTT. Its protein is CASRRQGWDTDTQYF.

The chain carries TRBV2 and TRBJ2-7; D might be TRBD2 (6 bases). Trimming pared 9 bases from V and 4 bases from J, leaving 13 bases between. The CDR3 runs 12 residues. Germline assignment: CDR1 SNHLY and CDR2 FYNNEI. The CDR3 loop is CARRDSNYEQYF. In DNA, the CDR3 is TGTGCCAGGAGGGACTCAAATTACGAGCAGTACTTC.

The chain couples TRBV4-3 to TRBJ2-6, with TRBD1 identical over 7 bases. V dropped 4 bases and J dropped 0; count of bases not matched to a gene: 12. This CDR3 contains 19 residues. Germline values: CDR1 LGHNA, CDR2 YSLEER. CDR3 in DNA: TGCGCCAGCAGCCTAGAAACCGGGACAGTACACTCTGGGGCCAACGTCCTGACTTTC. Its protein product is CASSLETGTVHSGANVLTF.

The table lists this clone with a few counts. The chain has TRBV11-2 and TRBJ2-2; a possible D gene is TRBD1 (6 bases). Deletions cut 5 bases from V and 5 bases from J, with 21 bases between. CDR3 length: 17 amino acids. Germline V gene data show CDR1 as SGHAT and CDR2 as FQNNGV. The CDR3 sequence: CASSGRQVSLDTGELFF. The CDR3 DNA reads TGTGCCAGCAGCGGGCGACAGGTCAGCCTAGATACCGGGGAGCTGTTTTTT.

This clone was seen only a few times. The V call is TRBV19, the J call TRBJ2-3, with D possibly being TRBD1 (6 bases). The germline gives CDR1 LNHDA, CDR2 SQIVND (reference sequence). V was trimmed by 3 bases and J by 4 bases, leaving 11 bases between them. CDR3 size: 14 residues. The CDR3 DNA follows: TGTGCCAGTAGTATGGGGACATATCCAGATACGCAGTATTTT. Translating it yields CASSMGTYPDTQYF.

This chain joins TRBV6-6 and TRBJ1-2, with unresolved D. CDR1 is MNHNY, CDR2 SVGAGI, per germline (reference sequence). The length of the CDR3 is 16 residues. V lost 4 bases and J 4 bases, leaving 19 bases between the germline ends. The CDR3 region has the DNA TGTGCCAGCAGTTCGGGGATAGCGGCGAGCGTCTATGGCTACACCTTC. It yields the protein CASSSGIAASVYGYTF.

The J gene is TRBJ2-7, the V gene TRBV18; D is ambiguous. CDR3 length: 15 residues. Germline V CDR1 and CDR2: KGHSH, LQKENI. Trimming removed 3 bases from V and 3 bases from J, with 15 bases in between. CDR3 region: CASSPSVSPIYEQYF. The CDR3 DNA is TGTGCCAGCTCACCGTCGGTAAGTCCGATCTACGAGCAGTACTTC.

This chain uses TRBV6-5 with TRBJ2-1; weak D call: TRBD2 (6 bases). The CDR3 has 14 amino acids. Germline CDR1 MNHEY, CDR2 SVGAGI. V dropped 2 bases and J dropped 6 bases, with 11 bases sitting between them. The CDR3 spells CASSYGGGSNEQFF. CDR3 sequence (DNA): TGTGCCAGCAGTTACGGTGGAGGGTCCAATGAGCAGTTCTTC.

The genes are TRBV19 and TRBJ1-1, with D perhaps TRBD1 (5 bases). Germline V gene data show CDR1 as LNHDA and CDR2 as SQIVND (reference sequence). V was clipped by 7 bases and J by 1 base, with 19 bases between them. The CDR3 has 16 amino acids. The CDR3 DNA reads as TGTGCCAGTACCTCAAGGCGCGGAGGGACGAACACTGAAGCTTTCTTT. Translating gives CASTSRRGGTNTEAFF.

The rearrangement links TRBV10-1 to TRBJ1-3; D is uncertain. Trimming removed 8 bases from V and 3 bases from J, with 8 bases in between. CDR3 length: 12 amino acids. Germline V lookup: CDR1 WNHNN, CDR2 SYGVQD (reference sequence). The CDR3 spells CASLLLGNTIYF. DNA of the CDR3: TGCGCCAGCCTTTTACTTGGAAACACCATATATTTT.

CDR3 nucleotide sequence: TGTGCCAGCAGTGGGCCTGGGGCCAACGTCCTGACTTTC. This codes for CASSGPGANVLTF. This chain uses TRBV2 with TRBJ2-6; no clear D gene. V shed 4 bases and J shed 2 bases, with 3 bases lying between them. The germline V gene has CDR1 SNHLY and CDR2 FYNNEI. The CDR3 length is 13 residues.